This is a list of T cell receptor beta chains from one sample in a study of vaccination and CD4 T cells after COVID-19. No antigen is known for these receptors. TCRdb processed the PCR reads anew with MiXCR; each CDR3 protein has one entry. The profile covers around 9,000 distinct CDR3 sequences, with approximately 31% appearing a single time and 22% taken by the ten largest. The specimen sequenced was CD4+ T cells from blood, cultured in vitro. Every receptor here comes from a human donor in good health. Both conserved end residues are part of each CDR3. The order of the fields is V gene, D gene, clone size, J gene, CDR3 length, CDR3 DNA, CDR3 protein. D genes are given only for firm matches. The listing skips clone size in some rows; elsewhere it reads once, few, many or a size class.

v_gene: TRBV27
d_gene: NA
abundance: NA
j_gene: TRBJ2-5
len: 14
CDR3nt: TGTGCCAGCAGTCCCACACCCCTTCAAGAGACCCAGTACTTC
CDR3aa: CASSPTPLQETQYF

v_gene: TRBV7-2
d_gene: NA
abundance: few
j_gene: TRBJ2-7
len: 14
CDR3nt: TGTGCCAGCAGCTCCGGGCGCGGGTCGACCGAGCAGTACTTC
CDR3aa: CASSSGRGSTEQYF

v_gene: TRBV28
d_gene: TRBD2
abundance: NA
j_gene: TRBJ2-5
len: 15
CDR3nt: TGTGCCAGCAGAGGGACTAGCGGGGGTCAAGAGACCCAGTACTTC
CDR3aa: CASRGTSGGQETQYF

v_gene: TRBV2
d_gene: NA
abundance: NA
j_gene: TRBJ2-7
len: 13
CDR3nt: TGTGCCAGCAGACAGGAGATCCGCCACGAGCAGTACTTC
CDR3aa: CASRQEIRHEQYF

v_gene: TRBV6-2/TRBV6-3
d_gene: TRBD2
abundance: NA
j_gene: TRBJ2-1
len: 19
CDR3nt: TGTGCCAGCAGTTACTTTCTGGGGAGCAGGGAGCGGGAGTTAGTTGAGCAGTTCTTC
CDR3aa: CASSYFLGSRERELVEQFF

v_gene: TRBV20-1
d_gene: TRBD2
abundance: few
j_gene: TRBJ2-1
len: 17
CDR3nt: TGCAGTGTACAGTCTAGCGGGAGTGTCCTCTCTTACAATGAGCAGTTCTTC
CDR3aa: CSVQSSGSVLSYNEQFF

v_gene: TRBV6-1
d_gene: NA
abundance: few
j_gene: TRBJ2-7
len: 16
CDR3nt: TGTGCCAGCAGCCTCTCGGGGGCCCCAGCGGGGAACGAGCAGTACTTC
CDR3aa: CASSLSGAPAGNEQYF

v_gene: TRBV4-3
d_gene: TRBD1
abundance: NA
j_gene: TRBJ1-5
len: 15
CDR3nt: TGCGCCAGCAGCCAAGAAGGGACAGGGAATGAGCCCCAGCATTTT
CDR3aa: CASSQEGTGNEPQHF

v_gene: TRBV18
d_gene: TRBD1
abundance: few
j_gene: TRBJ1-2
len: 14
CDR3nt: TGTGCCAGCTCACCGCAGACAGGGAAGAATGGCTACACCTTC
CDR3aa: CASSPQTGKNGYTF

v_gene: TRBV6-1
d_gene: NA
abundance: few
j_gene: TRBJ2-5
len: 11
CDR3nt: TGTGCCAGCAGGCAGATCGGGACCCAGTACTTC
CDR3aa: CASRQIGTQYF

v_gene: TRBV6-1
d_gene: NA
abundance: few
j_gene: TRBJ1-2
len: 13
CDR3nt: TGTGCCAGCAGTAACAGTCGGCTCTATGGCTACACCTTC
CDR3aa: CASSNSRLYGYTF

v_gene: TRBV6-2/TRBV6-3
d_gene: NA
abundance: NA
j_gene: TRBJ2-3
len: 14
CDR3nt: TGTGCCAGCACCCCCGGTCGTCGCTTGGATACGCAGTATTTT
CDR3aa: CASTPGRRLDTQYF

v_gene: TRBV6-2/TRBV6-3
d_gene: NA
abundance: NA
j_gene: TRBJ2-1
len: 11
CDR3nt: TGTGCCAGCAGAAATTCAGGTGAGCAGTTCTTC
CDR3aa: CASRNSGEQFF

v_gene: TRBV29-1
d_gene: TRBD1
abundance: NA
j_gene: TRBJ2-2
len: 14
CDR3nt: TGCAGCGTTGAAGGGACAGGGTCCATCGGGGAGCTGTTTTTT
CDR3aa: CSVEGTGSIGELFF

v_gene: TRBV20-1
d_gene: NA
abundance: NA
j_gene: TRBJ2-1
len: 14
CDR3nt: TGCAGTGGGGGAAAGCGGGTCTCCTACAATGAGCAGTTCTTC
CDR3aa: CSGGKRVSYNEQFF

v_gene: TRBV4-3
d_gene: NA
abundance: NA
j_gene: TRBJ1-3
len: 13
CDR3nt: TGCGCCAGCAGCCAAGTCGCTGGAAACACCATATATTTT
CDR3aa: CASSQVAGNTIYF

v_gene: TRBV27
d_gene: TRBD1
abundance: few
j_gene: TRBJ1-2
len: 13
CDR3nt: TGTGCCAGCAGTGGAACAGGGGTCGGCGGCTACACCTTC
CDR3aa: CASSGTGVGGYTF

v_gene: TRBV6-5
d_gene: NA
abundance: NA
j_gene: TRBJ1-2
len: 15
CDR3nt: TGTGCCGGCAGTTACTTAGGTCGCACCGCCTATGGCTACACCTTC
CDR3aa: CAGSYLGRTAYGYTF

v_gene: TRBV7-2
d_gene: TRBD2
abundance: few
j_gene: TRBJ2-5
len: 15
CDR3nt: TGTGCCAGCAGCTTATTGGCGGGAGTCCCAGAGACCCAGTACTTC
CDR3aa: CASSLLAGVPETQYF

v_gene: TRBV7-9
d_gene: NA
abundance: few
j_gene: TRBJ2-7
len: 14
CDR3nt: TGTGCCAGCAACCCGGGCAGGGGTGACTACGAGCAGTACTTC
CDR3aa: CASNPGRGDYEQYF

v_gene: TRBV5-1
d_gene: NA
abundance: few
j_gene: TRBJ2-1
len: 14
CDR3nt: TGCGCCAGCAGCTTGGGGCCCAACTACAATGAGCAGTTCTTC
CDR3aa: CASSLGPNYNEQFF

v_gene: TRBV6-1
d_gene: TRBD1
abundance: NA
j_gene: TRBJ1-1
len: 15
CDR3nt: TGTGCCAGCAGTGAACCGGGACAGGGAGTGACTGAAGCTTTCTTT
CDR3aa: CASSEPGQGVTEAFF

v_gene: TRBV19
d_gene: TRBD1
abundance: once
j_gene: TRBJ2-7
len: 15
CDR3nt: TGTGCCAGTAGTAGCACAGGGGGCGGCTACTACGAGCAGTACTTC
CDR3aa: CASSSTGGGYYEQYF

v_gene: TRBV6-5
d_gene: NA
abundance: few
j_gene: TRBJ1-3
len: 15
CDR3nt: TGTGCCAGCAGTTACTCTGGAACAGGAGGGAACACCATATATTTT
CDR3aa: CASSYSGTGGNTIYF

v_gene: TRBV20-1
d_gene: TRBD1
abundance: NA
j_gene: TRBJ1-1
len: 15
CDR3nt: TGCAGTGCTAGAGAACCGCAGGGGGCCAGCACTGAAGCTTTCTTT
CDR3aa: CSAREPQGASTEAFF

v_gene: TRBV9
d_gene: TRBD2
abundance: NA
j_gene: TRBJ2-1
len: 15
CDR3nt: TGTGCCAGCAGCGTAGTAGCGGGAGTTTGGGATGAGCAGTTCTTC
CDR3aa: CASSVVAGVWDEQFF

v_gene: TRBV30
d_gene: NA
abundance: few
j_gene: TRBJ1-5
len: 18
CDR3nt: TGTGCCTGGAGTTCCCCTCAGAGGGGGACCCCTAGCAATCAGCCCCAGCATTTT
CDR3aa: CAWSSPQRGTPSNQPQHF

v_gene: TRBV7-2
d_gene: TRBD2
abundance: NA
j_gene: TRBJ2-7
len: 14
CDR3nt: TGTGCCAGCAGCTTAGACCCTAGCGGCTACGAGCAGTACTTC
CDR3aa: CASSLDPSGYEQYF

v_gene: TRBV7-2
d_gene: NA
abundance: NA
j_gene: TRBJ2-5
len: 13
CDR3nt: TGTGCCAGCAGCTTTGGCCTAGGAGAGACCCAGTACTTC
CDR3aa: CASSFGLGETQYF

v_gene: TRBV6-1
d_gene: TRBD1
abundance: few
j_gene: TRBJ1-2
len: 14
CDR3nt: TGTGCCAGCAGTCTTTCTTGGGACAGGGTTGGCTACACCTTC
CDR3aa: CASSLSWDRVGYTF

v_gene: TRBV7-9
d_gene: NA
abundance: NA
j_gene: TRBJ2-6
len: 16
CDR3nt: TGTGCCAGCAGCTTAGCATCAGCGTGGGGGGCCAACGTCCTGACTTTC
CDR3aa: CASSLASAWGANVLTF

v_gene: TRBV24-1
d_gene: TRBD2
abundance: few
j_gene: TRBJ2-1
len: 16
CDR3nt: TGTGCCACCAGTGATTTCTCAGCGGGAGGCTGGAATGAGCAGTTCTTC
CDR3aa: CATSDFSAGGWNEQFF

v_gene: TRBV27
d_gene: TRBD1
abundance: few
j_gene: TRBJ2-7
len: 15
CDR3nt: TGTGCCAGCAGTGTGCAAGGGGACAGAACCTACGAGCAGTACTTC
CDR3aa: CASSVQGDRTYEQYF

v_gene: TRBV7-9
d_gene: NA
abundance: few
j_gene: TRBJ2-1
len: 14
CDR3nt: TGTGCCAGCAGCTTAGCCGGGGCCTACAATGAGCAGTTCTTC
CDR3aa: CASSLAGAYNEQFF

v_gene: TRBV5-1
d_gene: TRBD2
abundance: few
j_gene: TRBJ2-5
len: 15
CDR3nt: TGCGCCAGCAGCGCGACGGGAGGGCTTAGAGAGACCCAGTACTTC
CDR3aa: CASSATGGLRETQYF

v_gene: TRBV10-3
d_gene: NA
abundance: few
j_gene: TRBJ1-5
len: 12
CDR3nt: TGTGCCATCGGGGAGGGGGGTCAGCCCCAGCATTTT
CDR3aa: CAIGEGGQPQHF

v_gene: TRBV7-9
d_gene: TRBD1
abundance: few
j_gene: TRBJ1-3
len: 15
CDR3nt: TGTGCCAGCAGTCTTACTTCGACAGGGTCCAACACCATATATTTT
CDR3aa: CASSLTSTGSNTIYF

v_gene: TRBV10-3
d_gene: NA
abundance: NA
j_gene: TRBJ1-3
len: 17
CDR3nt: TGTGCCATCAAGCCCCAAATAGGGAATGGCTCTGGAAACACCATATATTTT
CDR3aa: CAIKPQIGNGSGNTIYF

v_gene: TRBV5-1
d_gene: NA
abundance: few
j_gene: TRBJ2-1
len: 14
CDR3nt: TGCGCCAGCAGCGAACGGACACTTTACAATGAGCAGTTCTTC
CDR3aa: CASSERTLYNEQFF

v_gene: TRBV9
d_gene: TRBD1
abundance: few
j_gene: TRBJ1-5
len: 15
CDR3nt: TGTGCCAGCAGCGTCTCAGGGGGAAAGTATCAGCCCCAGCATTTT
CDR3aa: CASSVSGGKYQPQHF

v_gene: TRBV19
d_gene: TRBD1
abundance: NA
j_gene: TRBJ1-1
len: 14
CDR3nt: TGTGCCAGTAGTATAGATCGACAGGGTACTGAAGCTTTCTTT
CDR3aa: CASSIDRQGTEAFF

v_gene: TRBV15
d_gene: NA
abundance: few
j_gene: TRBJ2-3
len: 16
CDR3nt: TGTGCCACCAGCAGAGATCGGATTCCTAGCACAGATACGCAGTATTTT
CDR3aa: CATSRDRIPSTDTQYF

v_gene: TRBV6-2/TRBV6-3
d_gene: TRBD2
abundance: few
j_gene: TRBJ2-7
len: 15
CDR3nt: TGTGCCAGCAGGGTTTCACCGGGAGGATTATACGAGCAGTACTTC
CDR3aa: CASRVSPGGLYEQYF

v_gene: TRBV7-8
d_gene: NA
abundance: NA
j_gene: TRBJ2-1
len: 17
CDR3nt: TGTGCCAGCAGCTTACTTTCCTTTCGCGGGTTTAACAATGAGCAGTTCTTC
CDR3aa: CASSLLSFRGFNNEQFF

v_gene: TRBV2
d_gene: NA
abundance: few
j_gene: TRBJ1-6
len: 12
CDR3nt: TGTGCCAGCAGTTTACAGCTACCACCCCTCCACTTT
CDR3aa: CASSLQLPPLHF

v_gene: TRBV11-3
d_gene: NA
abundance: NA
j_gene: TRBJ2-1
len: 17
CDR3nt: TGTGCCAGCAGCTTACTTGGGGGTCAGGGGTCCTACAATGAGCAGTTCTTC
CDR3aa: CASSLLGGQGSYNEQFF

v_gene: TRBV2
d_gene: NA
abundance: NA
j_gene: TRBJ1-6
len: 15
CDR3nt: TGTGCCAGCAAAGGACAGAGCTCCTATAATTCACCCCTCCACTTT
CDR3aa: CASKGQSSYNSPLHF

v_gene: TRBV18
d_gene: TRBD1
abundance: NA
j_gene: TRBJ1-3
len: 15
CDR3nt: TGTGCCAGCTCACCCGGGACAGGGGCTGGAAACACCATATATTTT
CDR3aa: CASSPGTGAGNTIYF

v_gene: TRBV20-1
d_gene: NA
abundance: NA
j_gene: TRBJ2-4
len: 11
CDR3nt: TGCAGTGCTAAACAGACAAACATTCAGTACTTC
CDR3aa: CSAKQTNIQYF

v_gene: TRBV11-1
d_gene: TRBD1
abundance: NA
j_gene: TRBJ1-6
len: 15
CDR3nt: TGTGCCAGCAGATCGAGGAGATCAGGGGGTTCACCCCTCCACTTT
CDR3aa: CASRSRRSGGSPLHF

v_gene: TRBV5-8
d_gene: TRBD2
abundance: NA
j_gene: TRBJ2-7
len: 15
CDR3nt: TGTGCCAGCAGCTCCGGGACTAGCGGGAGTTACGAGCAGTACTTC
CDR3aa: CASSSGTSGSYEQYF

v_gene: TRBV11-2
d_gene: TRBD2
abundance: NA
j_gene: TRBJ2-2
len: 16
CDR3nt: TGTGCCAGCAGCTTACTAGCGGGAGGGCGGACCGGGGAGCTGTTTTTT
CDR3aa: CASSLLAGGRTGELFF

v_gene: TRBV7-9
d_gene: NA
abundance: NA
j_gene: TRBJ1-3
len: 15
CDR3nt: TGTGCCAGCATCCTTTTTGACCCCTCTGGAAACACCATATATTTT
CDR3aa: CASILFDPSGNTIYF

v_gene: TRBV5-4
d_gene: TRBD1
abundance: NA
j_gene: TRBJ1-4
len: 14
CDR3nt: TGTGCCAGCAGCTCACAGGGGGCCGATGAAAAACTGTTTTTT
CDR3aa: CASSSQGADEKLFF

v_gene: TRBV24-1
d_gene: TRBD1
abundance: few
j_gene: TRBJ1-5
len: 14
CDR3nt: TGTGCCACCAGGGGACAGGGCCTCAATCAGCCCCAGCATTTT
CDR3aa: CATRGQGLNQPQHF

v_gene: TRBV19
d_gene: NA
abundance: NA
j_gene: TRBJ2-4
len: 13
CDR3nt: TGTGCCAGTAGTCCGCGCCGGGACTCCCCCCAGTACTTC
CDR3aa: CASSPRRDSPQYF

v_gene: TRBV18
d_gene: NA
abundance: NA
j_gene: TRBJ2-7
len: 13
CDR3nt: TGTGCCAGCTCACCACTACTAGCAGTCGAGCAGTACTTC
CDR3aa: CASSPLLAVEQYF

v_gene: TRBV7-2
d_gene: NA
abundance: once
j_gene: TRBJ2-3
len: 13
CDR3nt: TGTACCAGCAGCTTACAGGGAATAGATACGCAGTATTTT
CDR3aa: CTSSLQGIDTQYF

v_gene: TRBV7-2
d_gene: TRBD2
abundance: NA
j_gene: TRBJ2-3
len: 17
CDR3nt: TGTGCCAGCAGCTTAGAAAGGGCTAGCGGGATCACAGATACGCAGTATTTT
CDR3aa: CASSLERASGITDTQYF